These T cell receptor beta chains were read from a single sample in a study of blood T cell repertoires in COVID-19. Method: immunoSEQ multiplex PCR; TCRdb's copy keeps in-frame clones and lacks some. The sample lists approximately 500,000 clones, approximately 89% occurring once. Specimen: peripheral blood. The receptors come from a man aged 18 to 29 with COVID-19, enrolled during active disease. Both conserved end residues are part of each CDR3. D genes are given only for firm matches. Not all rows give a size; the values are once, few, many and, for expanded clones, a class.

TRBJ2-2 once TRBD1 TRBV2 TGTGCCAGCAGGGGGGGCGACAGGGGAGAGAACACCGGGGAGCTGTTTTTT CASRGGDRGENTGELFF
TRBJ1-2 . . TRBV30 TGTGCTGGGGAACAGGGTTTGCACTATGGCTACACCTTC CAGEQGLHYGYTF
TRBJ1-1 . TRBD1 TRBV5-1 TGCGCCAGCAGCTTGGGGGACAGAACGAACACTGAAGCTTTCTTT CASSLGDRTNTEAFF
TRBJ2-3 . . TRBV12-3/TRBV12-4 TGTGCCAGCAGTCTTCGAACTCTTAGGTATTTT CASSLRTLRYF
TRBJ2-7 . TRBD2 TRBV6-5 TGTGCCAGCAGCGAGACTAGCGGGAGCCCCTACGAGCAGTACTTC CASSETSGSPYEQYF
TRBJ1-1 . . TRBV29-1 TGCAGCGGGAAACAGGGGAACACTGAAGCTTTCTTT CSGKQGNTEAFF
TRBJ2-7 . . TRBV7-8 TGTGCCAGCAGCCTCGGTGAGCTAACCTACGAGCAGTACTTC CASSLGELTYEQYF
TRBJ2-7 . . TRBV6-2/TRBV6-3 TGTGCCAGCAGTTACGGCGGGGAGTCCTACGAGCAGTACTTC CASSYGGESYEQYF
TRBJ1-5 . TRBD1 TRBV27 TGTGCCAGCAGAGGACAGGGGCCCCCCCCCTATAGCAATCAGCCCCAGCATTTT CASRGQGPPPYSNQPQHF
TRBJ2-7 . TRBD2 TRBV5-1 TGCGCCAGCAGCTTGGCCGCCAGCGGGAGGTTCCACGAGCAGTACTTC CASSLAASGRFHEQYF
TRBJ1-2 . TRBD1 TRBV3-1/TRBV3-2 TGTGCCAGCAGCCAAGCGACAGGGAGATATGGCTACACCTTC CASSQATGRYGYTF
TRBJ1-1 . . TRBV7-9 TGTGCCAGCAGCTTCAAGGGGCAGTACACTGAAGCTTTCTTT CASSFKGQYTEAFF
TRBJ1-1 . TRBD1 TRBV24-1 TGTGCCACCAGTGATCGGACAGGGCTGGTCACTGAAGCTTTCTTT CATSDRTGLVTEAFF
TRBJ2-5 . . TRBV6-2/TRBV6-3 TGTGCCAGCAGTTTGACCGGGTCGACGGAGACCCAGTACTTC CASSLTGSTETQYF
TRBJ1-1 few TRBD1 TRBV4-1 TGCGCCAGCAGCCGCACCGGGACAGTGAACACTGAAGCTTTCTTT CASSRTGTVNTEAFF
TRBJ1-2 . TRBD1 TRBV7-2 TGTGCCAGCAGCTCGGGACAGAACTATGGCTACACCTTC CASSSGQNYGYTF
TRBJ2-3 . . TRBV11-2 TGTGCCAGCAGCCCCGGGTCTGTTTTCACAGATACGCAGTATTTT CASSPGSVFTDTQYF
TRBJ2-2 . TRBD2 TRBV6-5 TGTGCCAGCAGTTACTCGACGGGGGGGAACACCGGGGAGCTGTTTTTT CASSYSTGGNTGELFF
TRBJ2-7 . TRBD1 TRBV7-9 TGTGCCAGCAGCCGGGACAGAAACTACGAGCAGTACTTC CASSRDRNYEQYF
TRBJ2-1 . . TRBV2 TGTGCCAGCAGTGAAGAAAGCGGCAGTATTTACAATGAGCAGTTCTTC CASSEESGSIYNEQFF
TRBJ2-2 . . TRBV29-1 TGCAGCGTAGGACTTACGACCGGGGAGCTGTTTTTT CSVGLTTGELFF
TRBJ1-1 . . TRBV27 TGTGCCAGCAGGCAGCGGCCGAACACTGAAGCTTTCTTT CASRQRPNTEAFF
TRBJ2-5 . TRBD1 TRBV10-3 TGTGCCATCAGTCCGGGACAGGGTCGGGAGACCCAGTACTTC CAISPGQGRETQYF
TRBJ2-2 . . TRBV28 TGTGCCAGCAGTTTAGGGCAGAACACCGGGGAGCTGTTTTTT CASSLGQNTGELFF
TRBJ2-5 . . TRBV19 TGTGCCAGTAGTATAGGACAGACCCAAGAGACCCAGTACTTC CASSIGQTQETQYF
TRBJ1-1 . . TRBV10-1 TGCGCCAGCAGTGAGATGGGGAGAGGCACTGAAGCTTTCTTT CASSEMGRGTEAFF
TRBJ2-7 . . TRBV16 TGTGCCAGCAGCCAATCGCGGGGAGGCACAGGCGAGCAGTACTTC CASSQSRGGTGEQYF
TRBJ1-2 . . TRBV3-1/TRBV3-2 TGTGCCAGCAGCAGCTCGGGGGGGGGCCTGGAGACCTATGGCTACACCTTC CASSSSGGGLETYGYTF
TRBJ1-3 once TRBD1 TRBV19 TGTGCCGTCTCAGATGCCAGGGGGCATGGAAACACCATATATTTT CAVSDARGHGNTIYF
TRBJ2-3 many TRBD2 TRBV4-2 TGTGCCAGCAGCCAAGGGACTAGCGGGGGGGCAGATACGCAGTATTTT CASSQGTSGGADTQYF
TRBJ2-4 . TRBD1 TRBV18 TGTGCCAGCTCACCGACAGGGCAGGACATTCAGTACTTC CASSPTGQDIQYF
TRBJ2-3 . TRBD1 TRBV7-3 TGTGCCAGCAGCCCGAGACAGGGGAGCACAGATACGCAGTATTTT CASSPRQGSTDTQYF
TRBJ1-3 . . TRBV4-1 TGCGCCAGCAGCCAAGAATGGGAGATCTCTGGAAACACCATATATTTT CASSQEWEISGNTIYF
TRBJ1-1 once . TRBV5-1 TGCGCCAGCAGCCCACAGGCGTCGAACACTGAAGCTTTCTTT CASSPQASNTEAFF
TRBJ2-5 . TRBD2 TRBV7-2 TGTGCCAGCAGCTTATTAGCTAGCGGGGGGTTAGAGACCCAGTACTTC CASSLLASGGLETQYF
TRBJ2-5 once TRBD2 TRBV4-1 TGCGCCAGCAGCCAAGAATTAGCGGGGGGGCCGGGGACCCAGTACTTC CASSQELAGGPGTQYF
TRBJ2-5 . . TRBV5-1 TGCGCCAGCAGCTTGAGCGGCGGCCAAGAGACCCAGTACTTC CASSLSGGQETQYF
TRBJ1-2 . . TRBV27 TGTGCCAGCAGTCAAGACAGTCTTAACTATGGCTACACCTTC CASSQDSLNYGYTF
TRBJ2-7 . . TRBV3-1/TRBV3-2 TGTGCCAGCAGCGCGGCCTACGAGCAGTACTTC CASSAAYEQYF
TRBJ1-3 . TRBD1 TRBV2 TGTGCCAGCAGCCGGACAGGGGGTGAAAACACCATATATTTT CASSRTGGENTIYF
TRBJ2-1 . TRBD2 TRBV19 TGTGCCAGTAGGGTGCGGGGGATTTACAATGAGCAGTTCTTC CASRVRGIYNEQFF
TRBJ2-5 . TRBD2 TRBV28 TGTGCCAGCAGTTTTGCTTCTAGCGGCCAAGAGACCCAGTACTTC CASSFASSGQETQYF
TRBJ2-7 . TRBD2 TRBV7-9 TGTGCCAGCAGCTTAGAACTAGCGGGAGTCGAGCAGTACTTC CASSLELAGVEQYF
TRBJ2-4 once . TRBV6-5 TGTGCCAGCAGGCAAGATGGACAGAACCGAAACATTCAGTACTTC CASRQDGQNRNIQYF
TRBJ1-3 . . TRBV7-8 TGTGCCAGCAGCTTAGCGCCACAGGGAGATGGAAACACCATATATTTT CASSLAPQGDGNTIYF
TRBJ2-7 . TRBD2 TRBV15 TGTGCCACCAGTATCCCCAGCGGGAGACGCGAGCAGTACTTC CATSIPSGRREQYF
TRBJ2-3 . . TRBV3-1/TRBV3-2 TGTGCCAGCAGCCAAGCCGCAAGCGGACTGAGCACAGATACGCAGTATTTT CASSQAASGLSTDTQYF